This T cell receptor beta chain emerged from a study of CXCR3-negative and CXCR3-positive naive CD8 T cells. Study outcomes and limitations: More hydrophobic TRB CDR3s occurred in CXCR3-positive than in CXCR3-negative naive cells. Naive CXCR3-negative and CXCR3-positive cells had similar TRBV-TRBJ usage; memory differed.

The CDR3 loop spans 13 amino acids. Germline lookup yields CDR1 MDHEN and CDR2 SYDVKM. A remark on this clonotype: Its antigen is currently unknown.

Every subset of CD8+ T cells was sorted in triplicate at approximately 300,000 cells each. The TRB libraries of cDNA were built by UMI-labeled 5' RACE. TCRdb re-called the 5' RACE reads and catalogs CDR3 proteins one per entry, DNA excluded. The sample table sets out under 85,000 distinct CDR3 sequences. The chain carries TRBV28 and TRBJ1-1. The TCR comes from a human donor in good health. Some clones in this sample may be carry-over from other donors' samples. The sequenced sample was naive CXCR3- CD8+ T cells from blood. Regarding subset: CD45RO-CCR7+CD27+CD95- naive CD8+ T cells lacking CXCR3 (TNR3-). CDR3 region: CASSFALNTEAFF.